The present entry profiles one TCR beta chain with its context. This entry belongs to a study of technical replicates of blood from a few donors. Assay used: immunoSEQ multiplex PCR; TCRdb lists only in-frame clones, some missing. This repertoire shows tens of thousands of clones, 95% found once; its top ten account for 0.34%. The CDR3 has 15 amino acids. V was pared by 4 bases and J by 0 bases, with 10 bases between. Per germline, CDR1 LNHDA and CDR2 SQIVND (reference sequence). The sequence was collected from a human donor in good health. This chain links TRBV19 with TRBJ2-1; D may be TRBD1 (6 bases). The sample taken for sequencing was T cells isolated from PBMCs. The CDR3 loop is CASSTRQVSYNEQFF. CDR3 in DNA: TGTGCCAGTAGTACCCGACAGGTCTCCTACAATGAGCAGTTCTTC.